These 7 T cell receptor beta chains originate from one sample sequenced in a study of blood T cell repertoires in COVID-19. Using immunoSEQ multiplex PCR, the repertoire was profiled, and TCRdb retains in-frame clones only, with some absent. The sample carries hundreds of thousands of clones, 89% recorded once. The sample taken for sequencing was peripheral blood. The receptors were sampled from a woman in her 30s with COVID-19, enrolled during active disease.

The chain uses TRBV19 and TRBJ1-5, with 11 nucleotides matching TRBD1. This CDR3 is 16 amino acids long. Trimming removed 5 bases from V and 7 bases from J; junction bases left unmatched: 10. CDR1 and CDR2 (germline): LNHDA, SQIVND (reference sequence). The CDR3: CASSPKGQGGGQPQHF. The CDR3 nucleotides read TGTGCCAGTAGTCCAAAGGGACAGGGGGGCGGACAGCCCCAGCATTTT.

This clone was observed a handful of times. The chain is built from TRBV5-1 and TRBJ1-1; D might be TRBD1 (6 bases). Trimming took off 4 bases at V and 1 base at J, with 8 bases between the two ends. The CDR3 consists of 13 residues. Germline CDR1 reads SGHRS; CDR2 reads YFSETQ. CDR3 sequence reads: CASSQGQNTEAFF. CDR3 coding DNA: TGCGCCAGCAGCCAGGGACAGAACACTGAAGCTTTCTTT.

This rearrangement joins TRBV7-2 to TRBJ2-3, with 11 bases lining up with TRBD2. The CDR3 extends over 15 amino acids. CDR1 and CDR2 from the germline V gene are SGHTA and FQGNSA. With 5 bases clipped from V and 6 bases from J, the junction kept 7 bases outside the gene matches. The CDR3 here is CASSETSGRTDTQYF. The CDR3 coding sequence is TGTGCCAGCAGCGAAACTAGCGGGAGAACGGATACGCAGTATTTT. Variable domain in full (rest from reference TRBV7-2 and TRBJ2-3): GAGVSQSPSNKVTEKGKDVELRCDPISGHTALYWYRQSLGQGLEFLIYFQGNSAPDKSGLPSDRFSAERTGGSVSTLTIQRTQQEDSAVYLCASSETSGRTDTQYFGPGTRLTVL.

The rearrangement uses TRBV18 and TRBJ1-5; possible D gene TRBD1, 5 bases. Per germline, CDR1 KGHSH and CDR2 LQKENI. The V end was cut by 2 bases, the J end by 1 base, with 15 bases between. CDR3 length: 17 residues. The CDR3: CASSPNIQGLSNQPQHF. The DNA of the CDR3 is TGTGCCAGCTCACCAAACATCCAGGGTTTGAGCAATCAGCCCCAGCATTTT.

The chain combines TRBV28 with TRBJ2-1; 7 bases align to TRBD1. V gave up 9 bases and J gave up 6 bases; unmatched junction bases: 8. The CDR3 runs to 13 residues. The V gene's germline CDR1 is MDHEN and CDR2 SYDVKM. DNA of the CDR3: TGTGCCAGTCAGACAGGGCTGAGCAATGAGCAGTTCTTC. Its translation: CASQTGLSNEQFF.

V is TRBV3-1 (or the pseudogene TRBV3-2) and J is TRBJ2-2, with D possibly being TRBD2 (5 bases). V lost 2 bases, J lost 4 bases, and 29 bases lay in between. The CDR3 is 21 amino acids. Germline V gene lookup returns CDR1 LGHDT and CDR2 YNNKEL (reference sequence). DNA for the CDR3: TGTGCCAGCAGCCAACACCCGGGGAAGCGACACCTGACCCCGGGCACCGGGGAGCTGTTTTTT. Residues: CASSQHPGKRHLTPGTGELFF.

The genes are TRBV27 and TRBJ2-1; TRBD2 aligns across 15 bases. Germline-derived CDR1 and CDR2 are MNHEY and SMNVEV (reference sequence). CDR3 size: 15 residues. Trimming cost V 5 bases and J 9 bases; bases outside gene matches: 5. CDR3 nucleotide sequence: TGTGCCAGCAGTGGACTAGCGGGAGGGGTAGGTGAGCAGTTCTTC. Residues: CASSGLAGGVGEQFF.